Below are 19 T cell receptor beta chains sequenced from a single sample in a study of Graves' ophthalmopathy and Graves' hyperthyroidism. From RNA, the CDR3 regions of TCR beta chains were amplified and sequenced. First-round RT-PCR relied on HTBI primers, and a second-round multiplex PCR came next. Using its own MiXCR run on the multiplex PCR reads, TCRdb lists one record per CDR3 protein. This table holds some 240,000 distinct CDR3 sequences, 45% to 55% found once. The sequenced sample consisted of peripheral blood. The receptors derive from an adult man with Graves' ophthalmopathy.

A few counts support this clonotype. The chain recombines TRBV7-9 with TRBJ1-5, with 7 bases identical to TRBD1. There are 13 residues in the CDR3. Germline CDR1 and CDR2: SEHNR and FQNEAQ (reference sequence). The junction had 3 bases not matched to a gene; V was cut back by 3 bases and J by 7 bases. The DNA of the CDR3 is TGTGCCAGCAGCTTTAGACAGGGCCAGCCCCAGCATTTT. This encodes CASSFRQGQPQHF.

The gene calls are TRBV5-6 and TRBJ1-2; a weak D match, TRBD1 (5 bases). V dropped 5 bases and J dropped 4 bases, with 18 bases sitting between them. Germline V gene sequence: CDR1 SGHDT, CDR2 YYEEEE. This CDR3 has 15 amino acids. The CDR3, as DNA: TGTGCCAGCAGTGCAGGGTCCGTGTCCGGCTATGGCTACACCTTC. Translation gives CASSAGSVSGYGYTF.

The chain employs TRBV9 and TRBJ1-2, with 8 bases matching TRBD1. Germline V gene sequence: CDR1 SGDLS, CDR2 YYNGEE. This CDR3 has 14 amino acids. The ends lost 5 bases at V and 7 bases at J; junction bases unmatched: 10. CDR3 in DNA: TGTGCCAGCAGTTTAGCGACAGGGGCTGGTGGCTACACCTTC. Protein product: CASSLATGAGGYTF.

This clonotype was seen ten or more times. This chain joins TRBV7-9 and TRBJ1-1, with D unresolved. Germline assignment: CDR1 SEHNR and CDR2 FQNEAQ (reference sequence). The length of the CDR3 is 16 residues. Trimming cost V 2 bases and J 0 bases, with 13 bases left between them. The CDR3 DNA follows: TGTGCCAGCAGCTTACTACGGGGAGCGATGAACACTGAAGCTTTCTTT. This translates into CASSLLRGAMNTEAFF.

This clonotype was observed a handful of times. The chain uses TRBV7-9 and TRBJ2-7, with D possibly being TRBD1 or TRBD2 (6 bases each). V was trimmed by 4 bases and J by 2 bases, leaving 12 bases between them. The CDR3 length is 14 residues. Germline V lookup: CDR1 SEHNR, CDR2 FQNEAQ (reference sequence). CDR3 nucleotides: TGTGCCAGCAGCTCGGGGGACACCGCCTACGAGCAGTACTTC. Its protein is CASSSGDTAYEQYF.

The gene calls are TRBV13 and TRBJ1-2, with D perhaps TRBD1 (6 bases). Per the germline V gene, CDR1 is PRHDT and CDR2 is FYEKMQ (reference sequence). This CDR3 has 12 residues. V was trimmed by 5 bases and J by 6 bases, leaving 10 bases between them. This CDR3 reads CASSLQGDGYTF. The DNA for the CDR3 is TGTGCCAGCAGCCTACAGGGAGATGGCTACACCTTC.

The chain couples TRBV5-1 to TRBJ1-4; D gene unclear. From germline, CDR1 is SGHRS and CDR2 YFSETQ. The length of the CDR3 is 14 residues. V was pared by 0 bases and J by 6 bases, with 9 bases between. The CDR3 is CASSLGGFDEKLFF. In nucleotides, the CDR3 is TGCGCCAGCAGCTTGGGCGGATTTGATGAAAAACTGTTTTTT.

This clonotype was counted a few times. The genes are TRBV27 and TRBJ2-5; D call uncertain. This CDR3 is built from 14 residues. Germline CDR1 and CDR2: MNHEY and SMNVEV (reference sequence). The V end lost 1 base, the J end lost 1 base, and 7 bases lay between the germline ends. The chain's CDR3 is CASSLWGSQETQYF. CDR3 in DNA: TGTGCCAGCAGTTTATGGGGTAGCCAAGAGACCCAGTACTTC.

This clonotype was seen at least ten times. DNA for the CDR3: TGTGCCAGCAGTGATTGGGGGGCCAATCAGCCCCAGCATTTT. Its protein product is CASSDWGANQPQHF. The V and J genes are TRBV2 and TRBJ1-5, with D perhaps TRBD1 (6 bases). The CDR3 spans 14 residues. Trimming left V 3 bases short and J 3 bases short, with 9 bases between. Germline CDR1 and CDR2: SNHLY and FYNNEI.

The chain carries TRBV9 and TRBJ2-3; 10 positions match TRBD2. V trimming: 0 bases; J trimming: 1 base; junction bases outside the gene matches: 5. The length of the CDR3 is 17 residues. CDR1 and CDR2 from the germline V gene are SGDLS and YYNGEE. CDR3 in amino acids: CASSVDPGTSGTDTQYF. CDR3 sequence (DNA): TGTGCCAGCAGCGTAGACCCCGGGACTAGCGGCACAGATACGCAGTATTTT.

This rearrangement joins TRBV6-5 to TRBJ2-7; D might be TRBD2 (6 bases). V lost 5 bases to trimming and J lost 6 bases, with 17 bases between them. The CDR3 runs 14 residues. The germline CDR1 and CDR2 sequences are MNHEY and SVGAGI. DNA of the CDR3: TGTGCCAGCAGTACTCCCGGACTGGGGGGCGAGCAGTACTTC. Its protein product is CASSTPGLGGEQYF.

This chain joins TRBV24-1 and TRBJ2-3; no definite D call. V was shortened by 7 bases and J by 0 bases, with 7 bases between the two germline ends. CDR1 is KGHDR, CDR2 SFDVKD, per germline. This CDR3 spans 13 amino acids. CDR3: CATRGRSTDTQYF. The CDR3 nucleotides are TGTGCCACCAGAGGACGGAGCACAGATACGCAGTATTTT.

The sample holds many counts of this clonotype. The J gene is TRBJ1-5, the V gene TRBV10-3, with D unclear. V gave up 2 bases and J gave up 5 bases, with 13 bases separating them. The CDR3 is 15 amino acids. The germline V gene encodes CDR1 ENHRY and CDR2 SYGVKD. CDR3 loop: CAISEDGNGDQPQHF. The CDR3 bases are TGTGCCATCAGTGAGGATGGTAATGGGGATCAGCCCCAGCATTTT.

This clonotype occurred a few times. The CDR3 coding sequence is TGCAGTGCTATTGCCGGGACAGGGTCCCCCGAGCAGTACTTC. It yields the protein CSAIAGTGSPEQYF. The V gene is TRBV20-1, the J gene TRBJ2-7, with 9 bases matching TRBD1. V dropped 4 bases and J dropped 6; count of bases not matched to a gene: 10. This CDR3 has 14 residues. Germline CDR1 and CDR2: DFQATT and SNEGSKA (reference sequence).

The rearrangement joins TRBV2 to TRBJ1-4; D call uncertain. Trimming took 5 bases from V and 5 from J, leaving 12 bases between them. The CDR3 covers 14 residues. Germline V gene data show CDR1 as SNHLY and CDR2 as FYNNEI. For the CDR3, the DNA is TGTGCCAGCAGTTTCGGACCTTCCAATGAAAAACTGTTTTTT. It yields the protein CASSFGPSNEKLFF.

Notes on this clonotype: The conserved phenylalanine or tryptophan normally closing the CDR3 is absent here, so this likely arose from a read error. The chain employs TRBV12-3 or TRBV12-4 and TRBJ1-5, with D possibly matching TRBD1 (5 bases). V lost 2 bases, J lost 7 bases, and 12 bases lay in between. This CDR3 comprises 14 residues. CDR3 amino acids: CASSLWDGAQPQHL. The CDR3 nucleotides are TGTGCCAGCAGTTTATGGGACGGAGCCCAGCCCCAGCATCTT.

This chain connects TRBV5-6 to TRBJ1-2, with D unclear. Between the trimmed V and J ends, which lost 4 bases and 2 bases, there was a span of 15 bases. From germline, CDR1 is SGHDT and CDR2 YYEEEE. The length of the CDR3 is 15 residues. CDR3 DNA: TGTGCCAGCAGCCCGACGGTGATTGGGAACTATGGCTACACCTTC. Its protein product is CASSPTVIGNYGYTF. The full variable domain, its missing parts supplied by reference TRBV5-6 and TRBJ1-2, is DAGVTQSPTHLIKTRGQQVTLRCSPKSGHDTVSWYQQALGQGPQFIFQYYEEEERQRGNFPDRFSGHQFPNYSSELNVNALLLGDSALYLCASSPTVIGNYGYTFGSGTRLTVV.

This clonotype has just one count. The chain links TRBV2 to TRBJ1-4, with a tentative D call TRBD1 (6 bases). Between the trimmed V and J ends, which lost 10 bases and 0 bases, there was a span of 9 bases. CDR1 and CDR2 from the germline V gene are SNHLY and FYNNEI. The CDR3 loop spans 13 amino acids. DNA of the CDR3: TGTGCCACCAGGGGTCCAACTAATGAAAAACTGTTTTTT. This codes for CATRGPTNEKLFF.

This clonotype was found many times. The rearrangement joins TRBV12-3 or TRBV12-4 to TRBJ1-2; D is ambiguous. V was cut by 3 bases and J by 0 bases, with 2 bases left in between. CDR3 length equals 12 residues. CDR3 nucleotides: TGTGCCAGCAGTTTCCCTAACTATGGCTACACCTTC. Protein sequence: CASSFPNYGYTF.